The 9 T cell receptor beta chains below all came from one sample that was sequenced in a study of cytomegalovirus exposure and HLA in healthy donors (dated by TCRdb to 2017 to 2019). The library was built by means of the immunoSEQ multiplex PCR assay. A mixture of 60 forward primers for TCR Vbeta segments and 13 reverse primers for TCR Jbeta segments was used in the multiplex PCR. As stored in TCRdb, this immuneACCESS dataset retains in-frame rearrangements with V and J assigned. A fraction of the clones does not appear; measured against another copy, unresolved V genes explain less than half of the discrepancy, and the remainder lacks a known reason. The sample profile shows 150,000 to 200,000 clones; roughly 88% of them were found once. The ten largest clonotypes hold more than 0.95% of the sample. Sequenced material: PBMCs. The receptors derive from a girl aged 2 to 9 in good health and CMV-seropositive.

The chain recombines TRBV6-5 with TRBJ2-1; 11 nucleotides line up with TRBD2. This CDR3 comprises 16 residues. With 3 bases clipped from V and 8 bases from J, the junction kept 9 bases outside the gene matches. CDR1 is MNHEY, CDR2 SVGAGI, per germline. This chain's CDR3 is CASSYRSGGAADEQFF. The CDR3 DNA reads TGTGCCAGCAGTTATCGTAGCGGGGGGGCGGCCGATGAGCAGTTCTTC.

The chain carries TRBV9 and TRBJ2-5; 8 nucleotides line up with TRBD2. The CDR3 has 15 residues. Germline CDR1 and CDR2: SGDLS and YYNGEE. V trimming: 3 bases; J trimming: 3 bases; junction bases outside the gene matches: 7. The CDR3 DNA reads TGTGCCAGCAGCGCCAGCGGGAGCAAGGAAGAGACCCAGTACTTC. Residues: CASSASGSKEETQYF.

This chain connects TRBV5-6 to TRBJ2-7, with D possibly TRBD1 on 5 matching bases. The CDR3 runs to 12 residues. V was pared by 2 bases and J by 6 bases, with 9 bases between. CDR1 and CDR2 (germline): SGHDT, YYEEEE. CDR3 amino acids: CASSFAGFEQYF. CDR3 sequence (DNA): TGTGCCAGCAGCTTCGCAGGGTTCGAGCAGTACTTC.

The chain carries TRBV9 and TRBJ1-2; D may be TRBD1 (6 bases). The germline CDR1 and CDR2 sequences are SGDLS and YYNGEE. The CDR3 runs 15 residues. V lost 0 bases and J lost 5, with 14 bases in between. The CDR3 coding sequence is TGTGCCAGCAGCGTAGACGCAGGGGACATGTATGGCTACACCTTC. Protein product: CASSVDAGDMYGYTF. Looking up the rest from reference TRBV9 and TRBJ1-2 gives the full variable domain: DSGVTQTPKHLITATGQRVTLRCSPRSGDLSVYWYQQSLDQGLQFLIQYYNGEERAKGNILERFSAQQFPDLHSELNLSSLELGDSALYFCASSVDAGDMYGYTFGSGTRLTVV.

The V gene is TRBV27, the J gene TRBJ1-4, with D hard to call. The V gene's germline CDR1 is MNHEY and CDR2 SMNVEV (reference sequence). This CDR3 has 13 amino acids. The ends were cut back, 3 bases at V and 5 bases at J, with 7 bases in the middle. CDR3 nucleotides: TGTGCCAGCAGTTTCCGTGGCAATGAAAAACTGTTTTTT. Protein: CASSFRGNEKLFF.

The rearrangement joins TRBV25-1 to TRBJ2-6; D is undetermined. Germline assignment: CDR1 MGHDK and CDR2 SYGVNS. The CDR3 length is 13 residues. The V end was cut by 6 bases, the J end by 2 bases, with 5 bases between. The CDR3 spells CASRPTGANVLTF. The CDR3 region has the DNA TGTGCCAGCAGGCCTACTGGGGCCAACGTCCTGACTTTC.

The V call is TRBV28, the J call TRBJ2-7; D uncertain. Germline values: CDR1 MDHEN, CDR2 SYDVKM. Trimming took 5 bases from V and 7 from J, leaving 12 bases between them. This CDR3 has 12 amino acids. The CDR3 loop reads CASSPDPTEQYF. DNA for the CDR3: TGTGCCAGCAGTCCCGATCCCACAGAGCAGTACTTC.

The chain combines TRBV14 with TRBJ1-1; 7 bases align to TRBD1. V lost 1 base to trimming and J lost 1 base; unmatched junction nucleotides: 0. The germline V gene has CDR1 SGHDN and CDR2 FVKESK. CDR3 length equals 14 residues. The CDR3 region is CASSQGTGNTEAFF. For the CDR3, the DNA is TGTGCCAGCAGCCAAGGGACAGGGAACACTGAAGCTTTCTTT.

The chain recombines TRBV19 with TRBJ1-3; possible D gene TRBD1, 6 bases. V was trimmed by 5 bases and J by 0 bases, leaving 8 bases between them. Germline V CDR1 and CDR2: LNHDA, SQIVND (reference sequence). The CDR3 covers 14 residues. The DNA for the CDR3 is TGTGCCAGTAGTTGGACAGTCTCTGGAAACACCATATATTTT. This codes for CASSWTVSGNTIYF.